These 4 T cell receptor beta chains share one sample of origin, sequenced in a study of blood T cell repertoires in COVID-19. Data came from immunoSEQ multiplex PCR; TCRdb stores just in-frame clones and leaves some out. The table includes under 85,000 clones, about 80% detected once. The sequenced sample was peripheral blood. These receptors originate from a man aged 45-65 years with COVID-19, enrolled during active disease.

The chain joins TRBV9 to TRBJ2-7; tentative D call: TRBD2 (5 bases). The CDR3 spans 14 residues. V lost 0 bases to trimming and J lost 3 bases, with 10 bases between them. Germline V lookup: CDR1 SGDLS, CDR2 YYNGEE. CDR3 DNA: TGTGCCAGCAGCGTAGATGACGCGGGCTACGAGCAGTACTTC. It yields the protein CASSVDDAGYEQYF. Combining the CDR3 with reference TRBV9 and TRBJ2-7 gives the whole variable domain DSGVTQTPKHLITATGQRVTLRCSPRSGDLSVYWYQQSLDQGLQFLIQYYNGEERAKGNILERFSAQQFPDLHSELNLSSLELGDSALYFCASSVDDAGYEQYFGPGTRLTVT.

The chain is built from TRBV9 and TRBJ1-5; 10 nucleotides match TRBD1. The J segment lost 2 bases and the V segment lost 5 bases, leaving 10 bases of the junction unmatched. Germline V gene lookup returns CDR1 SGDLS and CDR2 YYNGEE. This CDR3 is 17 amino acids long. CDR3 nucleotide sequence: TGTGCCAGCAGTTGTCGGGACAGGGGAGAGGGCAATCAGCCCCAGCATTTT. Encoded protein: CASSCRDRGEGNQPQHF.

The chain joins TRBV12-5 to TRBJ1-5; TRBD1 is a possible D gene (6 bases). Germline CDR1 and CDR2: LGHNT and FRNRAP. The CDR3 extends over 15 amino acids. Trimming left V 5 bases short and J 9 bases short, with 20 bases between. CDR3 sequence (DNA): TGTGCTAGTGGTCTCACCCGGGACAACCATAGGCCCCAGCATTTT. This sequence encodes CASGLTRDNHRPQHF.

V is TRBV11-2 and J is TRBJ1-5; 10 nucleotides line up with TRBD1. CDR3 length equals 15 residues. V gave up 2 bases and J gave up 6 bases; unmatched junction bases: 4. The V gene's germline CDR1 is SGHAT and CDR2 FQNNGV. The CDR3 nucleotides are TGTGCCAGCAGCTTATCCGGGACAGGGGTTCAGCCCCAGCATTTT. Translating it yields CASSLSGTGVQPQHF.